Following are 25 T cell receptor beta chains from one sample sequenced in a study of CD8+CD57+ T cells in acquired aplastic anemia. Flow cytometry had shown expanded CD8+CD57+ cells in the patients chosen for sequencing. The use of genomic DNA as template underpinned the TCR beta VDJ and CDR3 profiling. TCRdb fed the reads into MiXCR, producing one record per CDR3 protein. The sample shows around 220,000 distinct CDR3 sequences, around 50% of them seen only once. Source material: sorted CD4+, CD8+, or CD8+CD57+ T cells (not recorded which) from PBMCs. The receptors stem from a human donor with aplastic anemia.

Here the CDR3 reads CASNQGRGTEAFF. The CDR3, as DNA: TGTGCCAGCAATCAGGGCCGCGGGACTGAAGCTTTCTTT. The J gene is TRBJ1-1, the V gene TRBV2, with D maybe TRBD1 (5 bases). Germline CDR1 SNHLY, CDR2 FYNNEI. Trimming took 7 bases from V and 5 from J, leaving 14 bases between them. The CDR3 consists of 13 residues. Variable domain in full (rest from reference TRBV2 and TRBJ1-1): EPEVTQTPSHQVTQMGQEVILRCVPISNHLYFYWYRQILGQKVEFLVSFYNNEISEKSEIFDDQFSVERPDGSNFTLKIRSTKLEDSAMYFCASNQGRGTEAFFGQGTRLTVV.

This clonotype was counted at least ten times. DNA for the CDR3: TGTGCCAGCAGCCAAGATCTAGTTTATGGCTACACCTTC. Translation gives CASSQDLVYGYTF. The chain couples TRBV3-1 to TRBJ1-2; D unclear. V was pared by 0 bases and J by 5 bases, with 7 bases between. The CDR3 runs 13 residues. Germline V gives CDR1 LGHDT, CDR2 YNNKEL (reference sequence).

This clonotype appeared many times. The chain is built from TRBV6-2 or TRBV6-3 and TRBJ2-7; 13 nucleotides align to TRBD2. Germline V CDR1 and CDR2: MNHEY, SVGEGT. Unmatched junction bases numbered 10, after V lost 8 bases and J lost 6 bases. The CDR3 length is 15 residues. CDR3 region: CASGRWTSGGAEQYF. CDR3 DNA sequence: TGTGCCAGCGGACGATGGACTAGCGGGGGAGCCGAGCAGTACTTC.

V usage is TRBV29-1 and J usage is TRBJ1-1; TRBD1 agrees at 9 bases. The CDR3 totals 14 residues. V was pared by 6 bases and J by 1 base, with 6 bases of the junction left unmatched. CDR1 is SQVTM and CDR2 is ANQGSEA in the germline V gene. The CDR3 loop reads CSVAEQGANTEAFF. The CDR3 DNA sequence: TGCAGCGTCGCTGAACAGGGGGCGAACACTGAAGCTTTCTTT.

The chain has TRBV2 and TRBJ1-2; the match to TRBD1 covers 9 bases. Germline V lookup: CDR1 SNHLY, CDR2 FYNNEI. The CDR3 runs 14 residues. V shed 6 bases and J 4 bases; nucleotides not matched to a gene: 6. The CDR3 bases are TGTGCCAGCAGCTCTGGGACAGGGAGCTATGGCTACACCTTC. Its protein is CASSSGTGSYGYTF.

The chain carries TRBV7-4 and TRBJ2-3; 9 bases line up with TRBD2. Germline V lookup: CDR1 SGHVT, CDR2 SQSDAQ. V dropped 5 bases and J dropped 4; count of bases not matched to a gene: 13. The CDR3 spans 17 residues. The CDR3 sequence is CASSRQASGGKSDTQYF. The CDR3 coding sequence is TGTGCCAGCAGCCGGCAGGCCAGCGGGGGGAAATCAGATACGCAGTATTTT. The full variable domain, rest sourced from reference TRBV7-4 and TRBJ2-3, is GAGVSQSPRYKVAKRGRDVALRCDSISGHVTLYWYRQTLGQGSEVLTYSQSDAQRDKSGRPSGRFSAERPERSVSTLKIQRTEQGDSAVYLCASSRQASGGKSDTQYFGPGTRLTVL.

Notes on this clonotype: This may arise from a read error, as a much more abundant clone is one base away. CDR3 coding DNA: TGTGCCAGTAGCCAACCTGGACTCGCCTACGAGCAGTGCTTC. Protein sequence: CASSQPGLAYEQCF. V gene TRBV19 combines with J gene TRBJ2-7; TRBD2 might be the D (5 bases). Germline V gives CDR1 LNHDA, CDR2 SQIVND (reference sequence). This CDR3 contains 14 residues.

This clonotype was seen repeatedly, ten times or more. The chain is built from TRBV7-9 and TRBJ1-6, with D uncertain. The CDR3 is made up of 14 amino acids. The ends were cut back, 5 bases at V and 2 bases at J, with 7 bases in the middle. Germline V gene lookup returns CDR1 SEHNR and CDR2 FQNEAQ (reference sequence). The CDR3 DNA follows: TGTGCCAGCAGCCTGACCACCTATAATTCACCCCTCCACTTT. Encoded protein: CASSLTTYNSPLHF.

The genes are TRBV2 and TRBJ1-6; the D gene is possibly TRBD1 (5 bases). The germline gives CDR1 SNHLY, CDR2 FYNNEI. This CDR3 region has 14 residues. V was clipped by 5 bases and J by 7 bases, with 12 bases between them. The CDR3 region has the DNA TGTGCCAGCAGTCCCCCCACAGGCAATTCACCCCTCCACTTT. It codes for CASSPPTGNSPLHF.

Note on this clonotype: The junction and the germline gene differ at one end; a read error may be behind it. This rearrangement joins TRBV19 to TRBJ2-1, with 12 bases that match TRBD2. CDR1 and CDR2 from the germline V gene are LNHDA and SQIVND (reference sequence). The CDR3 sequence is 16 residues long. CDR3 coding DNA: TGTGCCAGTACCATGGGTCTAGCGGGGGGGCCGAATGAGCAGCTCTTC. Amino acid sequence: CASTMGLAGGPNEQLF.

This rearrangement joins TRBV3-1 to TRBJ2-1; 11 bases align to TRBD1. This CDR3 spans 15 amino acids. V gave up 4 bases and J gave up 11 bases; unmatched junction bases: 10. In germline, CDR1 is LGHDT, CDR2 YNNKEL (reference sequence). CDR3 protein: CASSRSRDRGNKQFF. For the CDR3, the DNA is TGTGCCAGCAGCCGCAGCCGGGACAGGGGGAATAAGCAGTTCTTC.

V gene TRBV20-1 combines with J gene TRBJ2-1; TRBD2 might be the D (5 bases). V was trimmed by 2 bases and J by 8 bases, leaving 22 bases between them. CDR3 length: 16 residues. The germline V gene encodes CDR1 DFQATT and CDR2 SNEGSKA (reference sequence). The CDR3 loop reads CSARPGMASRLDEQFF. The CDR3 coding sequence is TGCAGTGCTAGACCGGGAATGGCTTCAAGACTCGATGAGCAGTTCTTC.

This clonotype was picked up many times. V is TRBV12-3 or TRBV12-4 and J is TRBJ1-1; 10 bases fit TRBD1. CDR3 length: 15 amino acids. V gave up 5 bases and J gave up 5 bases; unmatched junction bases: 8. Here the CDR3 DNA reads TGTGCCAGCAGTCGAAGACAGGGGGCGCGGACTGAAGCTTTCTTT. Translated: CASSRRQGARTEAFF.

This clonotype was detected many times. The chain uses TRBV11-3 and TRBJ2-3; 9 nucleotides line up with TRBD2. Germline V CDR1 and CDR2: SGHNT, YENEEA. The trim removed 6 bases at V and 8 bases at J, leaving 15 bases unmatched. This CDR3 region has 16 residues. CDR3 sequence: CASSLLVGLAGGTQYF. The CDR3 DNA reads TGTGCCAGCAGTTTGCTGGTGGGACTAGCAGGTGGTACGCAGTATTTT.

This clonotype was found many times. The V call is TRBV5-5, the J call TRBJ1-6, with D maybe TRBD1 (5 bases). Germline loops: CDR1 SGHKS, CDR2 YYEKEE (reference sequence). Deletions cut 5 bases from V and 5 bases from J, with 11 bases between. This CDR3 is built from 14 residues. The CDR3 DNA sequence: TGTGCCAGCAGTATGGGGGTCGATAATTCACCCCTCCACTTT. Protein: CASSMGVDNSPLHF.

This clonotype was seen only once. The chain uses TRBV20-1 and TRBJ1-2; D possibly corresponds to TRBD1 (6 bases). With 3 bases removed from V and 8 bases from J, the gap between germline ends came to 16 bases. This CDR3 comprises 13 residues. Germline V gene lookup returns CDR1 DFQATT and CDR2 SNEGSKA (reference sequence). CDR3 sequence: CSASGGGLRGYTF. CDR3 DNA sequence: TGCAGTGCTAGCGGGGGGGGGCTGCGGGGCTACACCTTC.

The chain combines TRBV10-2 with TRBJ1-2; D ambiguous. The CDR3 consists of 14 residues. The germline CDR1 and CDR2 sequences are WSHSY and SAAADI. Trimming cost V 10 bases and J 4 bases, with 19 bases left between them. The chain's CDR3 is CANTRAARGYGYTF. Written as DNA, the CDR3 is TGCGCCAACACCCGGGCCGCTCGGGGCTATGGCTACACCTTC.

This clonotype showed up many times. The gene calls are TRBV10-3 and TRBJ2-2; D gene ambiguous. The CDR3 contains 15 residues. Germline loops: CDR1 ENHRY, CDR2 SYGVKD. The V gene lost 3 bases and the J gene lost 1 base, with 9 bases spanning the gap. The CDR3 loop reads CAISDVPGNTGELFF. The CDR3 nucleotides read TGTGCCATCAGTGATGTTCCAGGGAACACCGGGGAGCTGTTTTTT.

The chain employs TRBV24-1 and TRBJ2-1; maybe TRBD2 (5 bases). The germline V gene has CDR1 KGHDR and CDR2 SFDVKD. Trimming shortened V by 4 bases and J by 2 bases, and 5 bases separated the two germline ends. This CDR3 contains 13 residues. DNA of the CDR3: TGTGCCACCAGTGACGGGGCCTACAATGAGCAGTTCTTC. It translates to CATSDGAYNEQFF.

This clonotype came up many times. The chain uses TRBV20-1 and TRBJ1-6, with D unresolved. V was trimmed by 0 bases and J by 9 bases, leaving 15 bases between them. Germline V gene data show CDR1 as DFQATT and CDR2 as SNEGSKA (reference sequence). The CDR3 runs to 15 residues. CDR3 DNA: TGCAGTGCTAGAGATCGGCAGGCCCGCGGTTCACCCCTCCACTTT. It specifies CSARDRQARGSPLHF.

This chain connects TRBV9 to TRBJ1-6; D is undetermined. The CDR3 has 14 residues. Trimming removed 0 bases from V and 4 bases from J, with 5 bases in between. CDR1 and CDR2 from the germline V gene are SGDLS and YYNGEE. The chain's CDR3 is CASSVVEYNSPLHF. The CDR3 nucleotides are TGTGCCAGCAGCGTAGTAGAGTATAATTCACCCCTCCACTTT.

About this clonotype: One junction end disagrees with the germline gene, perhaps due to a read error. The CDR3 DNA follows: TGTGCCAGCAGCTTAGGGGCCCCGGGTCCTGAAGCTTTCTTT. Its translation is CASSLGAPGPEAFF. The gene calls are TRBV15 and TRBJ1-1; D is possibly TRBD1 (5 bases). The CDR3 is 14 amino acids. From germline, CDR1 is LNHNV and CDR2 YYDKDF (reference sequence).

This clonotype has ten or more counts. V usage is TRBV19 and J usage is TRBJ2-5, with a weak D call TRBD2 (5 bases). CDR3 length: 13 amino acids. Trimming left V 8 bases short and J 3 bases short, with 13 bases between. The germline gives CDR1 LNHDA, CDR2 SQIVND (reference sequence). CDR3 region: CASGRSLEETQYF. In nucleotides, the CDR3 is TGTGCCAGTGGGAGATCGCTAGAAGAGACCCAGTACTTC.

The rearrangement links TRBV5-4 to TRBJ2-3, with D possibly being TRBD2 (7 bases). The ends were cut back, 5 bases at V and 4 bases at J, with 14 bases in the middle. The CDR3 spans 14 residues. CDR1 SGHNT and CDR2 YYREEE come from the germline V gene (reference sequence). In DNA form, the CDR3 reads TGTGCCAGCAGTTCTGCGGGGGCATCAGATACGCAGTATTTT. Amino acids: CASSSAGASDTQYF. Complete variable domain (other parts from reference TRBV5-4 and TRBJ2-3): ETGVTQSPTHLIKTRGQQVTLRCSSQSGHNTVSWYQQALGQGPQFIFQYYREEENGRGNFPPRFSGLQFPNYSSELNVNALELDDSALYLCASSSAGASDTQYFGPGTRLTVL.

In this sample, this clonotype turned up many times. The chain links TRBV10-3 to TRBJ2-2, with 10 bases matching TRBD2. Germline values: CDR1 ENHRY, CDR2 SYGVKD. V lost 4 bases and J lost 5; bases outside the gene matches: 4. The length of the CDR3 is 15 residues. CDR3 DNA: TGTGCCATCAGTGCGGCTAGCGGGGGAACCGGGGAGCTGTTTTTT. This gives the protein CAISAASGGTGELFF.